What follows are 20 T cell receptor beta chains derived from one specimen sequenced in a study of monozygotic twins with inflammatory bowel disease. After re-calling the 5' RACE reads, TCRdb lists one entry per CDR3 protein, DNA absent. This sample carries 300,000 to 400,000 distinct CDR3 sequences, with 2% going to the ten biggest clones. Sequencing was performed on blood. The receptor set was obtained from a human donor with ulcerative colitis or Crohn's disease, or a healthy co-twin of an affected twin (not recorded which).

The chain links TRBV6-2 or TRBV6-3 to TRBJ2-7; TCRdb names TRBD1, which stays unverified in the absence of DNA. Germline V lookup: CDR1 MNHEY, CDR2 SVGEGT. The CDR3 is made up of 14 amino acids. CDR3 region: CASTALGWDNEQYF.

V is TRBV7-9 and J is TRBJ2-1. The CDR3 has 14 residues. Germline-derived CDR1 and CDR2 are SEHNR and FQNEAQ (reference sequence). The CDR3 spells CASSLVSVGYEQFF.

This chain links TRBV7-2 with TRBJ2-7. This CDR3 comprises 14 residues. The germline V gene has CDR1 SGHTA and CDR2 FQGNSA. CDR3 residues: CASSFAGTTYEQYF.

The chain employs TRBV4-1 and TRBJ2-1; TCRdb's D gene call, TRBD1, goes unchecked for lack of DNA. CDR1 MGHRA and CDR2 YSYEKL come from the germline V gene. The CDR3 totals 14 residues. The CDR3 region is CASSQDRGQVGSYF.

This chain joins TRBV5-4 and TRBJ2-7; there is no DNA to check the TCRdb D call of TRBD1. This CDR3 contains 16 residues. The germline V gene has CDR1 SGHNT and CDR2 YYREEE (reference sequence). This chain's CDR3 is CASTPDGRPQAVEQYF.

The chain joins TRBV11-2 to TRBJ1-2; TCRdb's D gene call, TRBD1, goes unchecked for lack of DNA. The CDR3 loop spans 15 amino acids. Germline lookup yields CDR1 SGHAT and CDR2 FQNNGV. The CDR3 loop reads CASSLEGVRDYGYTF.

The chain employs TRBV18 and TRBJ2-3; the D gene TCRdb calls, TRBD2, cannot be checked with no DNA. The germline CDR1 and CDR2 sequences are KGHSH and LQKENI. The CDR3 totals 15 residues. CDR3 amino acids: CASSRLAGGADTQYF.

J is TRBJ1-1 and V is TRBV19. Germline V gene lookup returns CDR1 LNHDA and CDR2 SQIVND (reference sequence). The CDR3 runs to 13 residues. The CDR3 reads CASSILWNTEAFF.

The rearrangement joins TRBV7-9 to TRBJ2-7; TCRdb lists TRBD1, though no DNA is available to test this call. This CDR3 comprises 14 residues. Germline CDR1 and CDR2: SEHNR and FQNEAQ (reference sequence). CDR3 in amino acids: CASGKDRASYEQYF.

The gene calls are TRBV23-1 and TRBJ2-1; TCRdb lists TRBD1, though no DNA is available to test this call. TRBV23-1 is given ORF status, its function remaining uncertain. This CDR3 contains 14 residues. CDR3 residues: CASSHLRGYNEQFF.

The chain has TRBV5-1 and TRBJ2-5; no DNA is available, so the TRBD2 call from TCRdb remains unchecked. CDR1 is SGHRS, CDR2 YFSETQ, per germline. The CDR3 sequence is 14 residues long. CDR3 sequence reads: CASSLVEGQETQYF.

The chain recombines TRBV3-1 with TRBJ2-7; TCRdb selects TRBD1, and the lack of DNA leaves this call unchecked. The CDR3 runs 14 residues. CDR1 and CDR2 from the germline V gene are LGHDT and YNNKEL (reference sequence). The CDR3 sequence: CASSQEGLWGEQYF.

The chain employs TRBV12-3 or TRBV12-4 and TRBJ2-1; TCRdb's D call of TRBD1 is untestable without DNA. The CDR3 covers 13 residues. The CDR3 protein is CASTPTGVHEQFF.

This sequence joins TRBV29-1 and TRBJ2-1; TCRdb calls TRBD2, which cannot be checked without DNA. The V gene's germline CDR1 is SQVTM and CDR2 ANQGSEA. This CDR3 region has 19 residues. CDR3 residues: CSAPLVAGGPRSRLNEQFF.

The genes are TRBV6-6 and TRBJ1-2; TCRdb outputs TRBD1, but without DNA this stays unchecked. The CDR3 is 13 amino acids. Germline V gene sequence: CDR1 MNHNY, CDR2 SVGAGI (reference sequence). CDR3 residues: CASAGEANYGYTF.

The chain is built from TRBV29-1 and TRBJ2-1; TCRdb designates TRBD2, a call that cannot be tested without DNA. Germline V gene data show CDR1 as SQVTM and CDR2 as ANQGSEA. The CDR3 consists of 15 residues. The CDR3 is CSVDAWTSAHNEQFF.

This chain uses TRBV5-1 with TRBJ1-2; lacking DNA, the TRBD1 call made by TCRdb goes unchecked. Germline V lookup: CDR1 SGHRS, CDR2 YFSETQ. The CDR3 consists of 14 residues. The CDR3 reads CASSIGQLIDGYTF.

The V call is TRBV10-3, the J call TRBJ2-3; TCRdb picks TRBD1, but there is no DNA to check that call. Per germline, CDR1 ENHRY and CDR2 SYGVKD. This CDR3 spans 15 amino acids. CDR3 amino acids: CAIRSNGQHTDTQYF.

The V and J genes are TRBV5-1 and TRBJ2-1; TCRdb indicates TRBD1, and absent DNA this call remains unverified. The CDR3 extends over 15 amino acids. Germline V gene sequence: CDR1 SGHRS, CDR2 YFSETQ. The CDR3 protein is CASSLGGGFGNEQFF.

V usage is TRBV2 and J usage is TRBJ2-5; TCRdb returns TRBD2, unconfirmable since there is no DNA. Germline V CDR1 and CDR2: SNHLY, FYNNEI. The CDR3 sequence is 15 residues long. CDR3: CARGFGLALTETQYF.